This TCR beta chain was sequenced in a study of CD8 T cells in Susac syndrome. Germline V lookup: CDR1 SGHRS, CDR2 YFSETQ. V dropped 4 bases and J dropped 6 bases, with 10 bases sitting between them. This CDR3 spans 12 amino acids. A quantity of about 0.5 to 1 ug RNA underwent reverse transcription using random hexamers. TCRdb re-called the immunoSEQ multiplex PCR reads with MiXCR, one entry per CDR3 protein. The sample has approximately 230,000 distinct CDR3 sequences; 93% are singletons. This rearrangement joins TRBV5-1 to TRBJ1-2; D is possibly TRBD1 (6 bases). The specimen was CD4+ T cells from PBMCs. The TCR sequence derives from a human donor with multiple sclerosis. CDR3: CASSPQGDGYTF. The CDR3 nucleotides are TGCGCCAGCAGCCCACAGGGTGATGGCTACACCTTC.